This T cell receptor (beta chain) was identified during a study of cytomegalovirus exposure and HLA in healthy donors. This clone was counted only a few times. Clones were sequenced by immunoSEQ multiplex PCR, and TCRdb holds only the in-frame ones, with some missing. Of roughly 150,000 clones in the sample, almost 85% were seen once. This CDR3 comprises 12 residues. CDR1 is SNHLY, CDR2 FYNNEI, per germline. The V and J ends lost 2 bases and 8 bases respectively, with 9 bases between them. The TCR originated in a young man in good health and CMV-seropositive. Input material: PBMCs. This chain uses TRBV2 with TRBJ1-1; D is unresolved. CDR3 nucleotide sequence: TGTGCCAGCAGTGAACAGGCCAAGGAAGCTTTCTTT. Its translation: CASSEQAKEAFF.